The present T cell receptor beta chain was sequenced within a study of response to subunit inactivated influenza vaccine. In this sample, this clonotype turned up a few times. The CDR3 is 14 residues long. The ends were cut back, 3 bases at V and 3 bases at J, with 12 bases in the middle. The germline V gene has CDR1 SGHVS and CDR2 FQNEAQ. TCRdb itself ran the RT-PCR reads through MiXCR, one entry per CDR3 protein. This table holds 150,000 to 200,000 distinct CDR3 sequences, approximately 12% found once. Another study also made use of these data, one on T cells expressing NK-cell markers. That work adds: In generating TCR beta cDNA, 5'RACE template switching with UMIs was used. Seven donors tested HCMV-seropositive and one tested seronegative among the eight sequenced. In 5 or 6 donors, dominant NKG2C+ clonotypes were roughly 1.0-7.5% of CD8+ T cells.

The receptor was derived from a man aged 45 to 65 who received an inactivated influenza vaccine. The sample in question was CD8+ T cells sorted from PBMCs, obtained about 13 days after vaccination. The chain carries TRBV7-8 and TRBJ2-7; possibly TRBD1 for D (6 bases). Written as DNA, the CDR3 is TGTGCCAGCAGCTTCCCGGGACAAGTCTACGAGCAGTACTTC. Protein: CASSFPGQVYEQYF.